These T cell receptor beta chains were read from a single sample in a study of blood T cell repertoires in COVID-19. The assay was immunoSEQ multiplex PCR, and TCRdb's table has in-frame clones only and misses some. The sample includes roughly 290,000 clones, around 82% of them seen just once. Sequenced input: peripheral blood. The receptor source for this set is a person aged 70 to 85 with COVID-19, enrolled during active disease. The CDR3 runs from the conserved cysteine through the conserved F or W. D genes are given only for firm matches. Clone size is not always given. Where it is, it says once, few, many or a class for expanded clones.

length,V,size,J,D,DNA,CDR3
18,TRBV9,.,TRBJ1-3,.,TGTGCCAGCAGCGCACCGAGGGGGGGCGAGAGCTCTGGAAACACCATATATTTT,CASSAPRGGESSGNTIYF
14,TRBV4-2,.,TRBJ2-5,.,TGTGCCAGCAGCCCGATCGGATCGGGGGAGACCCAGTACTTC,CASSPIGSGETQYF
16,TRBV5-1,.,TRBJ2-3,.,TGCGCCAGCAGCTTGGGGGACACCTTCTCCACAGATACGCAGTATTTT,CASSLGDTFSTDTQYF
16,TRBV7-2,.,TRBJ1-6,.,TGTGCCAGCAGCCCCCACCCCCAATCCCGGAGCTCACCCCTCCACTTT,CASSPHPQSRSSPLHF
16,TRBV7-9,.,TRBJ1-6,.,TGTGCCAGCAGCCAAAAAACGACAGTCGCGGCCTCACCCCTCCACTTT,CASSQKTTVAASPLHF
12,TRBV28,.,TRBJ1-5,.,TGTGCCAGCAGCTTTGGACGGGAGACCCAGCATTTT,CASSFGRETQHF
15,TRBV2,.,TRBJ2-1,TRBD2,TGTGCCAGCAGGCAAGCGGGAGCATCCTACAATGAGCAGTTCTTC,CASRQAGASYNEQFF
13,TRBV29-1,.,TRBJ1-4,.,TGCAGCGTTGTTGGCAGTTCAAATGAAAAACTGTTTTTT,CSVVGSSNEKLFF
13,TRBV10-3,once,TRBJ1-1,TRBD1,TGTGCCGGTGGGCAGGGGGGTGGCACTGAAGCTTTCTTT,CAGGQGGGTEAFF
15,TRBV4-2,.,TRBJ2-7,.,TGTGCCAGCAGCCAAGACCCCGGACTAAGCTACGAGCAGTACTTC,CASSQDPGLSYEQYF
17,TRBV5-1,.,TRBJ2-2,TRBD2,TGCGCCAGCAGCTTGCCGGGACTAGCGGGAGCTACCGGGGAGCTGTTTTTT,CASSLPGLAGATGELFF
14,TRBV5-4,.,TRBJ1-1,.,TGTGCCAGCAGCAGGGATGGGACTACCACTGAAGCTTTCTTT,CASSRDGTTTEAFF
15,TRBV2,.,TRBJ2-1,TRBD2,TGTGCCAGCAGTGAACGGTCGGGGGGGCCGGGCGAGCAGTTCTTC,CASSERSGGPGEQFF
16,TRBV27,.,TRBJ1-6,TRBD1,TGTGCCAGCAGTTCTCTTAGGACAGGGGGGATATCACCCCTCCACTTT,CASSSLRTGGISPLHF
12,TRBV28,once,TRBJ1-2,TRBD1,TGTGCCAGCAGTTCGACAGGGAAAGGCTACACCTTC,CASSSTGKGYTF
15,TRBV5-1,.,TRBJ2-7,TRBD1,TGCGCCAGCAGCTTAGGGACAGGGAAATTGTACGAGCAGTACTTC,CASSLGTGKLYEQYF
16,TRBV3-1/TRBV3-2,.,TRBJ2-2,TRBD2,TGTGCCAGCAGCCGGGCTAGCGGGGTGAACACCGGGGAGCTGTTTTTT,CASSRASGVNTGELFF
16,TRBV18,.,TRBJ2-1,TRBD2,TGTGCCAGCTCACCCGGGACTAGCGGGAGTATCAATGAGCAGTTCTTC,CASSPGTSGSINEQFF
13,TRBV29-1,.,TRBJ1-2,.,TGCAGCGTAGTTGTCGGAGGGGCAGGTGGCTACACCTTC,CSVVVGGAGGYTF
20,TRBV1,.,TRBJ2-7,.,TGCACCAGCAGACTCCCTTCACTAGCGGGAGGCTTGGGGATCTCCTACGAGCAGTACTTC,CTSRLPSLAGGLGISYEQYF
14,TRBV3-1/TRBV3-2,.,TRBJ1-5,TRBD1,TGTGCCAGCAGCCAAGGGGACAGAGATCAGCCCCAGCATTTT,CASSQGDRDQPQHF
14,TRBV27,.,TRBJ1-2,.,TGTGCCAGCAGTTTATGGGCGGACAGTGCAGGCTACACCTTC,CASSLWADSAGYTF
13,TRBV29-1,once,TRBJ1-5,TRBD1,TGCAGCGTTCGGGGGACAGGGGATCAGCCCCAGCATTTT,CSVRGTGDQPQHF
13,TRBV5-4,.,TRBJ2-5,.,TGTGCCAGCAGCTTGATTTTAGCTGAGACCCAGTACTTC,CASSLILAETQYF
15,TRBV9,.,TRBJ2-7,TRBD1,TGTGCCAGCAGCGTTGGGACAGGAAATTCCTACGAGCAGTACTTC,CASSVGTGNSYEQYF
14,TRBV27,.,TRBJ2-7,TRBD2,TGTGCCAGCAGCGCTAGCGGGAGCGCCTACGAGCAGTACTTC,CASSASGSAYEQYF
12,TRBV29-1,.,TRBJ2-7,.,TGCAGCGGACTAGGGACGAGCTACGAGCAGTACTTC,CSGLGTSYEQYF
13,TRBV6-5,.,TRBJ1-3,.,TGTGCCAGCAGTTACTCGAGCGGAAACACCATATATTTT,CASSYSSGNTIYF
13,TRBV2,.,TRBJ2-1,.,TGTGCCAGCAGTGAGCGTCTAGCTGGTGAGCAGTTCTTC,CASSERLAGEQFF
16,TRBV2,.,TRBJ1-4,TRBD1,TGTGCCAGCAGTCCACAACAGGGGGGTAGGGGTGAAAAACTGTTTTTT,CASSPQQGGRGEKLFF
14,TRBV7-9,.,TRBJ2-7,TRBD2,TGTGCCAGCAGCTTAGCGGGAGGGCCCAACGAGCAGTACTTC,CASSLAGGPNEQYF
15,TRBV20-1,.,TRBJ2-3,TRBD2,TGCAGTGCTAGTTTTAGCGGGGGGGCTTTGGATACGCAGTATTTT,CSASFSGGALDTQYF
15,TRBV5-1,.,TRBJ1-1,.,TGCGCCAGCAGCTTGGATCGGGGAATGAACACTGAAGCTTTCTTT,CASSLDRGMNTEAFF
15,TRBV5-4,.,TRBJ2-5,TRBD2,TGTGCCAGCAGCTTGGCGGCTAGCGGGCGGGAGACCCAGTACTTC,CASSLAASGRETQYF
18,TRBV10-3,.,TRBJ1-6,TRBD1,TGTGCCATCAGTGCCAATCTCCCGGGACAGGGTACGGGCTCACCCCTCCACTTT,CAISANLPGQGTGSPLHF
15,TRBV19,once,TRBJ2-1,.,TGTGCCAGTAGTATTGAAGCGGTGACTTACAATGAGCAGTTCTTC,CASSIEAVTYNEQFF
14,TRBV10-3,.,TRBJ2-7,TRBD1,TGTGCCATCAGCAGGATGACAGGGTCCTACGAGCAGTACTTC,CAISRMTGSYEQYF
16,TRBV18,.,TRBJ2-3,TRBD2,TGTGCCAGCTCACCCGGGACTAGCGGAGGACTCGATACGCAGTATTTT,CASSPGTSGGLDTQYF
14,TRBV19,.,TRBJ2-5,TRBD1,TGTGCCAGTAGTAGACAGGGGGCAAGAGAGACCCAGTACTTC,CASSRQGARETQYF
15,TRBV4-3,.,TRBJ1-5,.,TGCGCCAGCAGCCAAAATCTTCGGGTTCCTCAGCCCCAGCATTTT,CASSQNLRVPQPQHF
15,TRBV7-8,.,TRBJ2-2,.,TGTGCCAGCAGCCCCGGCGGCCCTTTTACCGGGGAGCTGTTTTTT,CASSPGGPFTGELFF
19,TRBV5-8,.,TRBJ1-6,TRBD1,TGTGCCAGCAGCGGACACACCGGGACAGTCGTAGGTGAGGATTCACCCCTCCACTTT,CASSGHTGTVVGEDSPLHF
18,TRBV30,.,TRBJ2-6,TRBD1,TGTGCCTGGAGTTTTGGACAGGGCCGAAGATCTGGGGCCAACGTCCTGACTTTC,CAWSFGQGRRSGANVLTF
16,TRBV2,.,TRBJ2-7,TRBD2,TGTGCCAGCAGTGGTTTTAGCGGGACTTCGTTAGCCGAGCAGTACTTC,CASSGFSGTSLAEQYF